A selection of T cell receptor beta chains follows, all from one sample in a study of blood T cell repertoires in COVID-19. Profiled with immunoSEQ multiplex PCR; TCRdb holds only in-frame clones, not every one. The sample consists of a few hundred thousand clones, 80% to 90% of them appearing once. The sample consisted of PBMCs or T cells enriched from blood (not recorded which). These receptors were collected from a man aged 30 to 45 who had recovered from COVID-19. Each CDR3 is given with its conserved first and last residue. A D gene is named only where the DNA matches it firmly.

TRBV2,TRBJ1-6,NA,CASSEWPGASSPLHF
TRBV9,TRBJ1-2,TRBD1,CASSFGTGGGYTF
TRBV19,TRBJ1-4,NA,CASSINLEEKLFF
TRBV5-6,TRBJ2-3,NA,CASSWGTPSTDTQYF
TRBV6-1,TRBJ2-1,TRBD2,CASSDPGLAGNEQFF
TRBV5-7,TRBJ1-5,NA,CASNFPHSSNQPQHF
TRBV28,TRBJ1-2,NA,CASSLNSYGYTF
TRBV19,TRBJ1-2,NA,CASSILTTQASRGYTF
TRBV4-2,TRBJ2-2,NA,CASSPRQVTGELFF
TRBV6-1,TRBJ2-7,NA,CASSEPRSYEQYF
TRBV28,TRBJ1-2,TRBD1,CASSFRGQGRSYGYTF
TRBV27,TRBJ1-6,TRBD1,CASSSTGGTSPLHF
TRBV9,TRBJ2-7,NA,CASSFKGDGSSYEQYF
TRBV2,TRBJ2-5,NA,CASRVDGGETQYF
TRBV27,TRBJ2-2,NA,CASSLFGGRGGTGELFF
TRBV9,TRBJ1-6,NA,CASSEGQLNSPLHF
TRBV29-1,TRBJ2-1,NA,CSVPRTWGLSEQFF
TRBV3-1/TRBV3-2,TRBJ1-1,TRBD1,CASSQQQGRSEAFF
TRBV21-1,TRBJ1-3,NA,CASSKRSFYSGNTIYF
TRBV5-1,TRBJ2-3,TRBD2,CASSLPSGGALDTQYF
TRBV7-9,TRBJ2-5,TRBD1,CASSNTQGTYWETQYF
TRBV10-1,TRBJ1-3,NA,CASSDPTYSGNTIYF
TRBV5-1,TRBJ2-3,TRBD1,CASSSGQGADTQYF
TRBV19,TRBJ1-5,NA,CASSIIWPGSSNQPQHF
TRBV7-2,TRBJ1-4,NA,CASSLVWGDEKLFF
TRBV7-8,TRBJ2-1,TRBD2,CASSSIWGGSYNEQFF
TRBV3-1/TRBV3-2,TRBJ1-2,TRBD1,CASSRGQGPSYGYTF
TRBV7-9,TRBJ1-2,NA,CASSLVEGAAGYTF
TRBV9,TRBJ2-2,NA,CASSVGRGGELFF
TRBV6-5,TRBJ1-6,TRBD1,CASSYGTGESRPLHF
TRBV19,TRBJ2-2,TRBD1,CASRYRGTGELFF
TRBV19,TRBJ2-1,TRBD1,CASSMGQGRYNEQFF
TRBV5-4,TRBJ2-7,TRBD1,CASSFGTGPWGSYEQYF
TRBV2,TRBJ1-1,NA,CASLSPRGSTEAFF
TRBV6-6,TRBJ2-5,TRBD2,CASSYSEGGIETQYF
TRBV27,TRBJ1-5,NA,CASRQNDIENQPQHF
TRBV18,TRBJ2-1,NA,CASSPPRGAYNEQFF
TRBV10-3,TRBJ2-5,NA,CAISDSPLETQYF
TRBV19,TRBJ2-5,TRBD2,CASSIDTSGGSQETQYF
TRBV10-3,TRBJ1-2,NA,CAISESIANYGYTF
TRBV30,TRBJ1-6,TRBD1,CAWKGQGARPLHF
TRBV28,TRBJ1-5,NA,CASSSHVRGSVNQPQHF
TRBV28,TRBJ2-1,NA,CAGRRWGGNEQFF
TRBV10-3,TRBJ2-3,TRBD2,CAISWTSGGADTQYF
TRBV5-4,TRBJ2-7,TRBD1,CASSSDRGSYEQYF
TRBV27,TRBJ1-1,TRBD1,CASGPGVRQGEAFF
TRBV7-9,TRBJ2-3,NA,CASSRLSGPQDTQYF
TRBV18,TRBJ1-1,TRBD1,CASSPQEQTGFTEAFF
TRBV27,TRBJ2-3,NA,CASSLERTDTQYF
TRBV7-9,TRBJ1-4,TRBD1,CASSPPGQGEKLFF
TRBV19,TRBJ1-5,TRBD1,CASSIRQGARPQHF
TRBV24-1,TRBJ2-4,NA,CATSDPPPNNIQYF
TRBV27,TRBJ1-5,TRBD1,CASSAWTGGDYYTISNQPQHF
TRBV7-2,TRBJ1-1,TRBD1,CASSPRTGVGGEAFF
TRBV2,TRBJ2-7,NA,CASSAQGSYEQYF
TRBV3-1/TRBV3-2,TRBJ2-3,TRBD1,CASSYIRGTGGADTQYF
TRBV19,TRBJ1-2,TRBD1,CASRDRGHGYTF
TRBV6-5,TRBJ1-4,TRBD1,CASSYQGADEKLFF
TRBV27,TRBJ1-1,TRBD1,CASSFMTGEAFF